This T cell receptor beta chain was captured by sequencing in a study of shared clonotypes between healthy human individuals (dated by TCRdb to about 2020). Regarding the study in general: The cohort included a few men and a couple of women between 18 and 49 years of age. The study deeply sequenced blood TCR repertoires of five healthy adults to estimate repertoire size and the extent of clonotype sharing between individuals. Libraries were prepared and TCR repertoires were sequenced by different laboratories using diverse techniques, in order to increase sequencing depth and limit assay-specific biases. Per donor, leukapheresis produced somewhere between about 0.8 and 9.5 billion PBMCs.

Overall study outcomes, separate from this receptor: Only blood was sampled, and tissue TCR repertoires likely differ from those in blood. Pairwise subsampling led to the expectation that sequencing depth would affect the degree of clonotype sharing among donors. The small number of donors limited the genetic and exposure-history diversity represented.

The donors were healthy, HIV-negative adults with no recently reported acute infections or vaccinations. All donors were Caucasian adults living in Nashville, Tennessee, USA. For unsorted samples, tens of millions of PBMCs were counted, and genomic DNA was extracted using the QIAamp DNA Blood Mini kit. After blood collection by leukapheresis, PBMCs were isolated using Ficoll-Histopaque density gradient centrifugation and then cryopreserved in the vapor phase of liquid nitrogen. CDR1 SGHRS and CDR2 YFSETQ are derived from the germline V gene. The CDR3, cysteine through phenylalanine, is 11 amino acids long. The entry retains the CDR3 DNA only, 33 bases that are in frame from base 1. The germline ends are 9 bases apart after V is trimmed by 4 bases and J by 7 bases. A few counts support this clone. Its antigen has not been determined. No much larger clone exists at a distance of one base, and base qualities are not known. This specimen includes other DNA sequences encoding the same CDR3.

Using the deep immunoSEQ assay, TCR CDR3 regions were amplified from genomic DNA by multiplex PCR. Extracted genomic DNA from each cell subset was distributed evenly across all wells of several immunoSEQ 96-well plates, and each plate was treated as a replicate. For unsorted PBMC, roughly 330 ng of genomic DNA, equivalent to roughly 30,000 T cell genomes, went into each replicate PCR. Ten immunoSEQ deep assay plates were used to sequence unsorted PBMC genomic DNA. Purified libraries were quantified with a Qubit 3.0 fluorometer, sized on a Bioanalyzer 2100, and re-quantified with the KAPA Library Quantification kit. A separate single-read 150-cycle Illumina NextSeq 550 flow cell was used to sequence each immunoSEQ 96-well plate. As for the original processing: The immunoSEQ output contained only junctional sequences without quality scores, so filtering could not match that applied to full-length reads. Sequences were annotated with PyIR, a Python wrapper for IgBLAST v1.9, and V/J genes and CDR3 were assigned using IMGT germline references. Reads with weak V/J assignments (E-value above 1e-6), missing CDR3, stop codons, out-of-frame junctions, or ambiguous translated residues were removed. V3J clonotypes were defined as sequences sharing an identical inferred V gene, J gene, and CDR3 amino acid sequence. Percentage overlap between repertoires was calculated by dividing the number of shared unique clonotypes by the size of the smaller repertoire. Three approaches were used to assess repertoire richness: RTK rarefaction, the Chao1 estimator, and Recon v2.1 estimates of unobserved clonotypes. TCRdb holds this immuneACCESS table with in-frame rearrangements only. Some clones are missing; in checked studies, unresolved V genes explain under half, and the rest has no known cause. V and J calls and clone size are those listed in that table; D and trimming were worked out from the DNA. Recorded for this sample are 75,000 to 100,000 clones; about 45% of them occurred a single time. The leading ten clones occupy roughly 15% of the sample.

This sequence originates from a woman aged 40 to 50 in good health. Some clones in this sample may be carry-over from other donors' samples. The chain is made from TRBV5-1 and TRBJ2-7; there is no confident call for the D gene. The sequencing input was PBMCs. CDR3 loop: CASSLLTEQYF. The sequence in DNA is TGCGCCAGCAGCCTCCTAACAGAGCAGTACTTC.